The clone carrying this TCR beta chain was picked up many times. Its specificity is not known. V was cut by 0 bases and J by 4 bases, with 8 bases left in between. This CDR3 comprises 13 residues. Germline values: CDR1 SGHRS, CDR2 YFSETQ. The sample belongs to a study of T-cell reconstitution after alpha-beta-depleted transplantation in children. Study-wide results and limits: Certain patients had high TCRbeta diversity at day 60, and it came from recipient T cells and thymic progenitors that survived.

Unique molecular identifiers tagged the TCRbeta library. TCRdb reprocessed the PCR reads via MiXCR and lists one record per CDR3 protein. The sample carries fewer than 350,000 distinct CDR3 sequences, over 9% recorded once. The origin of this receptor is a boy in the first two years of life with acute myeloid leukemia, due to receive a stem cell transplant. The source material was PBMCs, sampled before TCRalphabeta/CD19-depleted stem cell transplant. V gene TRBV5-1 combines with J gene TRBJ2-7, with D possibly matching TRBD2 (5 bases). CDR3 DNA sequence: TGCGCCAGCAGCTTGGTTTGGGAGTACGAGCAGTACTTC. Protein: CASSLVWEYEQYF.